This TCR beta chain was found in a study of early T cells in non-severe SARS-CoV-2 infection (dated by TCRdb to about 2021). With respect to the entire study: Because TCR sequencing relied on bulk RNA taken from unsorted whole blood, pairing of alpha and beta chains was not possible. General study outcomes and caveats: Matching against VDJdb was skewed toward anti-spike CD8 responses, likely underestimated virus-specific expansions, and missed private and CD4 specificities.

Library prep was done by 5' RACE. Sequencing was performed on a NextSeq 500. In the TCR library protocol, unique molecular identifiers were attached to individual cDNA molecules to correct for PCR bias and sequencing error. Sequencing covered both TCR alpha and beta chains, and within each sample the abundances of alpha and beta sequences were tightly co-correlated. Under the source paper's analysis protocol: V gene, J gene and CDR3 annotation of TCR sequences was performed with Decombinator V4. TCRs were defined as expanded if a significant change between any two time points was detected under a Poisson model with p below 0.0001. TCR abundances were normalised to the total number of TCRs sequenced in each sample and reported as counts per million. TRAV1-2 paired with TRAJ12, TRAJ20 or TRAJ33 defined MAIT TCRs, while TRAV10 paired with TRAJ18 defined iNKT TCRs. A search of VDJdb, accessed on 1 November 2021, was run for TCRs annotated to CMV, EBV and SARS-CoV-2, with TCRs annotated for multiple antigens excluded. TCRdb reworked the public reads: Q25 trimming with fastp, MiXCR clone assembly, productive beta chains retained. Identical CDR3 proteins give one entry, which carries the most common genes and DNA. The V and J calls were determined by TCRdb, not by the authors. This sample is represented by tens of thousands of distinct CDR3 sequences; roughly an eighth of them were singletons. In total, the top ten clones hold approximately 6.1% of the sample.

CDR1 and CDR2, looked up from the germline V gene (reference sequence), are LGHDT and YNNKEL. From the cysteine up to the phenylalanine, the CDR3 has a length of 14 residues. Just the 42-base CDR3 DNA is kept, in frame starting at base 1. V has 5 bases trimmed and J has 5 bases trimmed; junction bases matching no gene number 7. This was a case-control study nested in a cohort of healthcare workers in London, UK, who had nasopharyngeal swab PCR tests and blood samples taken every week. Healthcare workers were enrolled in the week of the UK lockdown, from 23 to 31 March 2020, and were followed every week for up to roughly 15 weeks. For this clonotype: Its antigen is unknown. Base-call qualities are not available, and no considerably larger clone is one nucleotide away.

The clonotype comes from an adult who was a healthcare worker with PCR-confirmed SARS-CoV-2 infection or an uninfected control (not recorded which). The sequenced material came from whole blood. The V and J genes are TRBV3-1 and TRBJ2-5, and TRBD1 matches 8 of the central bases. The DNA sequence is given as TGTGCCAGCAGCTTTGGACAGGGATACGAGACCCAGTACTTC. Protein translation: CASSFGQGYETQYF.